This T cell receptor (beta chain) is drawn from a study of regulatory T cells in long-lasting Graves disease. Trimming shortened V by 3 bases and J by 0 bases, and 11 bases separated the two germline ends. Germline loops: CDR1 LNHDA, CDR2 SQIVND (reference sequence). The CDR3 is 15 amino acids. A remark on this clonotype: Its antigen remains unknown.

The sample's time point: newly diagnosed GD, antithyroid drugs for less than 3 months. The TCR library was made from RNA that had been extracted from PBMCs in TRIzol. Study outcomes and limitations: Few sampled subjects may have lowered accuracy. Newly diagnosed Graves' patients exceeded persistent ones in TCR diversity.

Arm-PCR of CDR3 regions and iRepertoire HTBI primers were the basis on which TCR beta libraries were built. A single record per CDR3 protein comes from TCRdb applying MiXCR to the multiplex PCR reads. The sample has hundreds of thousands of distinct CDR3 sequences, roughly 12% seen once. The data were also submitted as part of a second study, on T cells in Graves' hyperthyroidism and ophthalmopathy. That report notes: With a duration under 2 months, the hyperthyroidism was newly diagnosed in patients aged 18 to 65. Most clonotypes expanded in thyroid above 0.001 were likewise present in blood.

J is TRBJ1-1 and V is TRBV19; no clear D. The sequence came from a man under 40 with Graves disease. This sample comprised peripheral blood mononuclear cells (PBMCs), obtained at new diagnosis, from a patient treated with antithyroid drugs. CDR3 amino acids: CASSMAGVMNTEAFF. The CDR3 DNA reads as TGTGCCAGTAGTATGGCTGGAGTCATGAACACTGAAGCTTTCTTT.